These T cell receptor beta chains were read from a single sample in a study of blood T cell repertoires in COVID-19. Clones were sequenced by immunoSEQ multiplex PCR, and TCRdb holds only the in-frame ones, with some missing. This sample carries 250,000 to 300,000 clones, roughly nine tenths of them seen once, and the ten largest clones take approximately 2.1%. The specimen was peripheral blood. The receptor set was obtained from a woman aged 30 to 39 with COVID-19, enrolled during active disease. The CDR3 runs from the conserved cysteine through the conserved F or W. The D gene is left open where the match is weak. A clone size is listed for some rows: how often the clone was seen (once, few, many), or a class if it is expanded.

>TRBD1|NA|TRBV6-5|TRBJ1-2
CASSRPDRANGYTF
TGTGCCAGCAGCCGACCGGACAGGGCGAATGGCTACACCTTC
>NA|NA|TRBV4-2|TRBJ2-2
CASSQVTLEPGELFF
TGTGCCAGCAGCCAAGTCACCTTAGAACCCGGGGAGCTGTTTTTT
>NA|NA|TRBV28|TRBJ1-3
CASISDIGNTIYF
TGTGCCAGCATTTCAGACATTGGAAACACCATATATTTT
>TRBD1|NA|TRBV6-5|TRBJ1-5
CASSTGGGGNQPQHF
TGTGCCAGCAGCACAGGGGGCGGTGGCAATCAGCCCCAGCATTTT
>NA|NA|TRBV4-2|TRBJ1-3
CASSQGWRDVDSGNTIYF
TGTGCCAGCAGCCAAGGGTGGAGGGACGTCGACTCTGGAAACACCATATATTTT
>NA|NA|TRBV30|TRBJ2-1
CAWSTGSIYLNEQFF
TGTGCCTGGTCAACAGGGTCGATATATCTCAATGAGCAGTTCTTC
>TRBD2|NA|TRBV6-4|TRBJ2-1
CASSVAGGSYNEQFF
TGTGCCAGCAGTGTAGCGGGAGGGTCCTACAATGAGCAGTTCTTC
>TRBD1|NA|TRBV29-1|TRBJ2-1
CSVDVDRAWGEQFF
TGCAGCGTTGATGTCGACAGGGCCTGGGGTGAGCAGTTCTTC
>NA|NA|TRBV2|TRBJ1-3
CASSPRGIYGNTIYF
TGTGCCAGCAGTCCCAGGGGAATCTATGGAAACACCATATATTTT
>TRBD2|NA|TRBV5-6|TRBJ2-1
CASSLGAGGPNRNEQFF
TGTGCCAGCAGCCTGGGGGCGGGAGGGCCTAATAGGAATGAGCAGTTCTTC
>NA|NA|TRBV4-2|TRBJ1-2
CASSQEAGKHGYTF
TGTGCCAGCAGCCAAGAGGCAGGGAAGCATGGCTACACCTTC
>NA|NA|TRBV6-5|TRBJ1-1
CASSQGNTEAFF
TGTGCCAGCAGTCAGGGGAACACTGAAGCTTTCTTT
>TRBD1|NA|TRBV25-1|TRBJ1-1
CASSGMTGRTEAFF
TGTGCCAGCAGTGGAATGACAGGGAGAACTGAAGCTTTCTTT
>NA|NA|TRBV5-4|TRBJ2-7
CASSGGRATISYEQYF
TGTGCCAGCAGCGGGGGCCGCGCCACAATTTCCTACGAGCAGTACTTC
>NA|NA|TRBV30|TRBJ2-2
CAWRAPGELFF
TGTGCCTGGAGGGCTCCCGGGGAGCTGTTTTTT
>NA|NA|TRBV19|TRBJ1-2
CASIPSTRGSWNGYTF
TGTGCCAGTATTCCATCGACACGGGGGAGTTGGAATGGCTACACCTTC
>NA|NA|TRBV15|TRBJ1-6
CATSRELTGTTYNSPLHF
TGTGCCACCAGCAGGGAACTAACAGGGACCACCTATAATTCACCCCTCCACTTT
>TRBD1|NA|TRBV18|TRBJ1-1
CASSPATGRTEAFF
TGTGCCAGCTCACCGGCGACAGGGAGGACTGAAGCTTTCTTT
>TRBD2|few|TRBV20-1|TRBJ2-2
CSASLSGRGGGELFF
TGCAGTGCTAGTCTTAGCGGGAGAGGTGGCGGGGAGCTGTTTTTT
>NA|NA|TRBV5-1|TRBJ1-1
CASSLELMNTEAFF
TGCGCCAGCAGCTTGGAGCTGATGAACACTGAAGCTTTCTTT
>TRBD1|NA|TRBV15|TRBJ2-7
CATSGTVTGGGQYF
TGTGCCACCAGCGGAACGGTGACAGGGGGCGGGCAGTACTTC
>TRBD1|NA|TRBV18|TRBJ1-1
CASSQRATGYNTEAFF
TGTGCCAGCTCACAAAGGGCGACAGGGTACAACACTGAAGCTTTCTTT
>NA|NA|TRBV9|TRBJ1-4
CASSLWDTAGEKLFF
TGTGCCAGCAGCCTGTGGGACACGGCCGGTGAAAAACTGTTTTTT
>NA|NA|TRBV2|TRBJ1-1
CASITLPQTWNTEAFF
TGTGCCAGCATCACTTTACCTCAGACATGGAACACTGAAGCTTTCTTT
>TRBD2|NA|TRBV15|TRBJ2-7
CATSSPRGTSHYEQYF
TGTGCCACCAGCAGTCCCAGAGGGACTAGTCACTACGAGCAGTACTTC
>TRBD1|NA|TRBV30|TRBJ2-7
CAWSLGQGEQYF
TGTGCCTGGAGTCTTGGACAGGGTGAGCAGTACTTC
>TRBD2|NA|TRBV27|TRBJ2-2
CASSPTGGLAGATGELFF
TGTGCCAGCAGTCCAACGGGGGGACTAGCGGGAGCCACCGGGGAGCTGTTTTTT
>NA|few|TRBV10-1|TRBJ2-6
CASSPGASGANVLTF
TGCGCCAGCAGCCCAGGGGCCTCTGGGGCCAACGTCCTGACTTTC
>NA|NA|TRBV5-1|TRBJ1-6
CASSLSGASPLHF
TGCGCCAGCAGCTTAAGCGGGGCTTCACCCCTCCACTTT